This T cell receptor (beta chain) comes out of a study of shared clonotypes between healthy human individuals. As to this clone: A clone one base away is much larger, so this may be a read error.

Assay: immunoSEQ multiplex PCR; the TCRdb copy retains only in-frame clones and omits some. The data show approximately 1.1 million clones, more than 75% seen once. Trimming left V 0 bases short and J 5 bases short, with 7 bases between. CDR1 and CDR2 (germline): ENHRY, SYGVKD. The CDR3 is 13 residues long. The chain uses TRBV10-3 and TRBJ1-2; D call uncertain. Sequencing was done on a sample of memory CD4+ T cells from PBMCs. Subset meaning: CD45RA-negative fraction. This receptor was taken from a man younger than 35 in good health. Some clones in this sample may be carry-over from other donors' samples. For the CDR3, the DNA is TGTGCCATCAGTGAGTCGAGAGGATATGGCTACACCTTC. It encodes CAISESRGYGYTF.